These T cell receptor beta chains were read from a single sample in a study of blood T cell repertoires in COVID-19. TCRdb's table, derived via immunoSEQ multiplex PCR, lists solely in-frame clones and lacks some. The data hold 150,000 to 200,000 clones, with about nine tenths observed a single time. Sequencing was performed on PBMCs or T cells enriched from blood (not recorded which). The receptors derive from a woman in her late teens or twenties who had recovered from COVID-19. The CDR3 runs from the conserved cysteine through the conserved F or W. Fields, in order: J gene, CDR3 length, V gene, CDR3 protein.

J: TRBJ2-2
length: 17
V: TRBV3-1/TRBV3-2
CDR3: CASSQEEREGLPGELFF

J: TRBJ2-3
length: 11
V: TRBV24-1
CDR3: CATAAADTQYF

J: TRBJ2-5
length: 14
V: TRBV18
CDR3: CASSLWDSQETQYF

J: TRBJ1-1
length: 14
V: TRBV6-5
CDR3: CASKWTDSNTEAFF

J: TRBJ2-1
length: 15
V: TRBV20-1
CDR3: CSASHTGGIYNEQFF

J: TRBJ1-3
length: 14
V: TRBV2
CDR3: CASRPGDLFATIYF

J: TRBJ1-5
length: 15
V: TRBV5-6
CDR3: CASSAQTGAGQPQHF

J: TRBJ2-1
length: 16
V: TRBV5-1
CDR3: CASSLNFGGNYNEQFF

J: TRBJ2-7
length: 15
V: TRBV7-8
CDR3: CASSYKRESPYEQYF

J: TRBJ1-1
length: 14
V: TRBV16
CDR3: CASSQQQGRGEAFF

J: TRBJ1-2
length: 18
V: TRBV4-2
CDR3: CASSQEGRPGVAYYGYTF

J: TRBJ2-5
length: 13
V: TRBV29-1
CDR3: CSVGTSGGGTQYF

J: TRBJ1-2
length: 13
V: TRBV3-1/TRBV3-2
CDR3: CASSLRGNYGYTF

J: TRBJ2-5
length: 18
V: TRBV14
CDR3: CASSHFRLAGGYQETQYF

J: TRBJ2-1
length: 16
V: TRBV2
CDR3: CASSESELAGGNEQFF

J: TRBJ2-1
length: 15
V: TRBV9
CDR3: CASSAGTESYNEQFF

J: TRBJ1-5
length: 14
V: TRBV28
CDR3: CASSLLQGRQPQHF

J: TRBJ2-7
length: 19
V: TRBV27
CDR3: CASSLSGTSGIVRSYEQYF

J: TRBJ2-5
length: 13
V: TRBV28
CDR3: CASSSGGRETQYF

J: TRBJ2-7
length: 14
V: TRBV7-2
CDR3: CASSSQAGPYEQYF

J: TRBJ2-2
length: 16
V: TRBV9
CDR3: CASSVEAETYTGELFF

J: TRBJ1-3
length: 13
V: TRBV2
CDR3: CASKGTGGNTIYF

J: TRBJ1-1
length: 15
V: TRBV5-6
CDR3: CASSSAIGANTEAFF

J: TRBJ1-2
length: 16
V: TRBV2
CDR3: CASSSDRGGFGYGYTF

J: TRBJ2-7
length: 13
V: TRBV14
CDR3: CASSPELVHEQYF

J: TRBJ2-1
length: 15
V: TRBV27
CDR3: CASSLSTSGTNEQFF

J: TRBJ2-1
length: 15
V: TRBV7-9
CDR3: CASRLQERANHEQFF

J: TRBJ2-1
length: 16
V: TRBV4-1
CDR3: CASSQVRLANYNEQFF

J: TRBJ1-6
length: 10
V: TRBV6-4
CDR3: CASREVPLHF

J: TRBJ2-1
length: 15
V: TRBV5-1
CDR3: CASSLAGPGGNEQFF

J: TRBJ2-3
length: 16
V: TRBV28
CDR3: CASSRPRTSATDTQYF

J: TRBJ2-7
length: 13
V: TRBV10-3
CDR3: CAISPGTSYEQYF

J: TRBJ2-1
length: 18
V: TRBV6-2/TRBV6-3
CDR3: CASSSSLAGSLSYNEQFF

J: TRBJ2-3
length: 19
V: TRBV18
CDR3: CASSQNTGGGALFTDTQYF

J: TRBJ2-7
length: 17
V: TRBV27
CDR3: CASERGYRGGTDYEQYF

J: TRBJ1-2
length: 16
V: TRBV5-1
CDR3: CASSLSTGLAWYGYTF

J: TRBJ2-1
length: 17
V: TRBV6-2/TRBV6-3
CDR3: CASSYAGHPNSPNEQFF

J: TRBJ2-3
length: 15
V: TRBV2
CDR3: CASGAGTSDTDTQYF

J: TRBJ2-7
length: 17
V: TRBV5-4
CDR3: CASSLENPGLGPYEQYF

J: TRBJ2-7
length: 16
V: TRBV7-9
CDR3: CASSLWGGVSSYEQYF

J: TRBJ2-1
length: 18
V: TRBV28
CDR3: CASRSAGTSGPSYNEQFF

J: TRBJ1-4
length: 14
V: TRBV6-5
CDR3: CASRAGTGGEKLFF

J: TRBJ1-4
length: 14
V: TRBV19
CDR3: CASAGTSGAEKLFF

J: TRBJ1-6
length: 14
V: TRBV27
CDR3: CASGNRERARPLHF

J: TRBJ2-3
length: 16
V: TRBV11-3
CDR3: CASSTPGLAEGDTQYF

J: TRBJ2-7
length: 14
V: TRBV5-4
CDR3: CASSQAGGPLEQYF

J: TRBJ1-2
length: 14
V: TRBV7-9
CDR3: CASSSRTGDYGYTF

J: TRBJ1-5
length: 12
V: TRBV6-5
CDR3: CASSHSNQPQHF

J: TRBJ2-7
length: 14
V: TRBV19
CDR3: CASASGQVEYEQYF

J: TRBJ2-2
length: 16
V: TRBV5-1
CDR3: CASCAEGVAGAGELFF

J: TRBJ1-5
length: 13
V: TRBV20-1
CDR3: CSASGPSNQPQHF

J: TRBJ2-2
length: 13
V: TRBV5-5
CDR3: CASANLGVGELFF

J: TRBJ2-7
length: 11
V: TRBV9
CDR3: CASSPGILQYF

J: TRBJ2-7
length: 16
V: TRBV7-8
CDR3: CASSARLAPSSYEQYF

J: TRBJ2-5
length: 14
V: TRBV7-9
CDR3: CASSPGLVRETQYF

J: TRBJ1-4
length: 14
V: TRBV5-1
CDR3: CASSLQGEDEKLFF

J: TRBJ2-7
length: 15
V: TRBV27
CDR3: CASSLRRGSSYEQYF